This T cell receptor beta chain comes out of a study of blood T cells in healthy people across ages. Study-wide results and caveats: Any conclusive comparison of naive versus antigen-experienced cells was prevented by using unsorted PBMCs.

The length of the CDR3 is 10 residues. V lost 6 bases and J 6 bases, leaving 8 bases between the germline ends. Germline loops: CDR1 DFQATT, CDR2 SNEGSKA (reference sequence). Using a J-beta primer mix together with a sample-barcoded 5' primer, a second PCR was run for roughly 7 to 11 cycles. TCRdb recomputed calls from the 5' RACE reads with MiXCR, one row per CDR3 protein. This table has about 830,000 distinct CDR3 sequences, 58% appearing once. Details on this clonotype: Its target is not known.

The V call is TRBV20-1, the J call TRBJ1-2; D remains ambiguous. Sequencing was carried out using blood. The receptor's source is a man younger than 40 in good health. The CDR3 DNA is TGCAGTGCCATTCAAAATGGCTACACCTTC. Translation gives CSAIQNGYTF.